This T cell receptor beta chain comes out of a study of cytomegalovirus exposure and HLA in healthy donors. General study points: Reportedly, diagnosis of cytomegalovirus status by the classifier showed high specificity and sensitivity. The authors reported that TCR beta sequences could predict HLA-A and HLA-B alleles. These predictions were accurate for most subjects in the first cohort.

About this clone itself: The antigen is undetermined.

Amplification used 60 Vbeta primers and 13 Jbeta primers. In the original workflow: Some 9.9 million of 70 million to 80 million unique TCR beta chains were shared, per a later count. The assay was immunoSEQ multiplex PCR, and TCRdb's table has in-frame clones only and misses some. For V, J and clone size, that table is used; D and trimming come from the DNA. The sample table includes around 130,000 clones. CDR3 length equals 15 residues. Per the germline V gene, CDR1 is MNHEY and CDR2 is SVGAGI. J was trimmed by 7 bases and V by 1 base; bases with no gene match: 1. Sequenced material: PBMCs. The genes are TRBV6-5 and TRBJ1-6; 10 bases are shared with TRBD1. The TCR was taken from a woman in her thirties or forties in good health and CMV-seronegative. The CDR3: CASSYWTGGNSPLHF. The CDR3 DNA is TGTGCCAGCAGTTACTGGACAGGGGGGAATTCACCCCTCCACTTT.